This T cell receptor beta chain originates from a study of blood T cell repertoires in COVID-19. CDR1 LGHDT and CDR2 YNNKEL come from the germline V gene (reference sequence). This CDR3 region has 13 residues. The V and J ends lost 4 bases and 5 bases, in that order; junction bases with no gene match: 2. TCRdb keeps only in-frame clones here, not all; method: immunoSEQ multiplex PCR. In the table there are 150,000 to 200,000 clones, approximately 83% of which are singletons. Remarks on this clone: At the DNA level, this CDR3 is encoded by other sequences in the same sample as well.

The rearrangement uses TRBV3-1 (or the pseudogene TRBV3-2) and TRBJ1-5, with TRBD1 identical over 7 bases. The source material was peripheral blood. This clonotype was obtained from a man in his 60s with acute or convalescent COVID-19. CDR3 region: CASSRDRDQPQHF. CDR3 nucleotides: TGTGCCAGCAGCCGAGACAGGGATCAGCCCCAGCATTTT.